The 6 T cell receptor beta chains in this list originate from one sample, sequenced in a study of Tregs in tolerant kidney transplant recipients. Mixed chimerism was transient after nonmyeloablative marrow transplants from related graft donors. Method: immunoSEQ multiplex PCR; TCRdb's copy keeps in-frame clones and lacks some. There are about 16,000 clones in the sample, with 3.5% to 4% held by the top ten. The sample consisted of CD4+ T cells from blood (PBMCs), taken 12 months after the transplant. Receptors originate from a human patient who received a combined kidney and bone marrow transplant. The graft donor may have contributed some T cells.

CDR3 protein: CASSLDRNQPQHF. Partial CDR3 DNA: TGTGCCAGCAGCTTAGATCGTAATCAGCCC. The J gene is TRBJ1-5, the V gene TRBV11-2; D not resolved. The read ends 3 residues shy of where the CDR3 ends; the end is completed using the germline J gene. There are 13 residues in the CDR3. Trimming cost V 0 bases and J 4 bases, with 4 bases left between them. Per the germline V gene, CDR1 is SGHAT and CDR2 is FQNNGV. The variable domain in full, with the rest retrieved from reference TRBV11-2 and TRBJ1-5, is EAGVAQSPRYKIIEKRQSVAFWCNPISGHATLYWYQQILGQGPKLLIQFQNNGVVDDSQLPKDRFSAERLKGVDSTLKIQPAKLEDSAVYLCASSLDRNQPQHFGDGTRLSIL.

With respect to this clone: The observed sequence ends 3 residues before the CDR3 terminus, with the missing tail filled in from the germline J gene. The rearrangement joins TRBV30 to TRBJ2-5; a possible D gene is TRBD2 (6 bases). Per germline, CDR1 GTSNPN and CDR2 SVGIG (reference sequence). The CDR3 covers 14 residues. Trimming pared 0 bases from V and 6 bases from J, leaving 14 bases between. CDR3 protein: CAWSVGTSSQTQYF. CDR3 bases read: TGTGCCTGGAGTGTAGGCACTAGCAGCCAGACC.

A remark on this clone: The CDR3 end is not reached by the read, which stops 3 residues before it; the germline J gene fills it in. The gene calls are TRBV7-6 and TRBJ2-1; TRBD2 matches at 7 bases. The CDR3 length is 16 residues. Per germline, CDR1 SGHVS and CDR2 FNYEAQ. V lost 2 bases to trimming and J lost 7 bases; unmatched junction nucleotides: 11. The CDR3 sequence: CASSLNAGANGNEQFF. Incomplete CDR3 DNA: TGTGCCAGCAGCTTAAATGCGGGAGCCAATGGTAATGAG.

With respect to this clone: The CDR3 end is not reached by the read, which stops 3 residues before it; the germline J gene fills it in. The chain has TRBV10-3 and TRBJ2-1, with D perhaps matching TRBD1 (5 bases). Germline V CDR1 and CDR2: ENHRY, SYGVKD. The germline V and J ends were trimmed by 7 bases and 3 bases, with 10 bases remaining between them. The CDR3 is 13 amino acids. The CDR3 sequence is CAIKGSGYNEQFF. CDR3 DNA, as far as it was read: TGTGCCATCAAGGGGTCGGGCTACAATGAG.

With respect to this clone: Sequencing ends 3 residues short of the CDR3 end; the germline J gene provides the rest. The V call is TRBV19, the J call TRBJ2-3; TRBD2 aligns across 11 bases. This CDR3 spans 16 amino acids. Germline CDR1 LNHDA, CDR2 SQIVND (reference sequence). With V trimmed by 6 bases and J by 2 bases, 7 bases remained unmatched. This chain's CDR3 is CASSPGLAVHTDTQYF. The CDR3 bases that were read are TGTGCCAGTAGCCCGGGACTAGCGGTTCACACAGATACG.

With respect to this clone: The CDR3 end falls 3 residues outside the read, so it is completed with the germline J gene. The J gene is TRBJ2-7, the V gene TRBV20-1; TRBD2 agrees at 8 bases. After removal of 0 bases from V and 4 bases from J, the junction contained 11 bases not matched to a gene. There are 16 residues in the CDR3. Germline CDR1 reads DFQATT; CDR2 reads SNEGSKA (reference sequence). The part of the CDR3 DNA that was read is TGCAGTGCTAGAGATGTGGAGACTAGCGCCCTTTACGAG. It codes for CSARDVETSALYE. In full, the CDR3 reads CSARDVETSALYEQYF.